These 9 T cell receptor beta chains came from one sample sequenced in a study of blood T cell repertoires in COVID-19. TCRdb keeps only in-frame clones here, not all; method: immunoSEQ multiplex PCR. The table records about 250,000 clones, 65% to 90% of them present only once. The sequencing input was PBMCs or T cells enriched from blood (not recorded which). These receptors all stem from a woman in her forties or fifties with acute COVID-19.

With respect to this clone: Within the sample, other DNA sequences also encode this same CDR3. V and J are TRBV2 and TRBJ2-7; 12 bases are shared with TRBD2. Trimming took 9 bases from V and 3 from J; bases not matched to a gene: 3. The CDR3 covers 13 residues. Germline V gene data show CDR1 as SNHLY and CDR2 as FYNNEI. CDR3 nucleotide sequence: TGTGCCAGTAGGACTAGCGGGGTCTACGAGCAGTACTTC. Translating gives CASRTSGVYEQYF.

The chain has TRBV19 and TRBJ1-1; 7 bases fit TRBD1. The V and J ends lost 10 bases and 5 bases, in that order; junction bases with no gene match: 7. Germline V gene sequence: CDR1 LNHDA, CDR2 SQIVND (reference sequence). CDR3 length: 12 residues. This CDR3 reads CATQGLTTEAFF. CDR3 nucleotides: TGTGCCACACAGGGGTTGACGACTGAAGCTTTCTTT.

The genes are TRBV5-1 and TRBJ2-5, with D possibly being TRBD2 (7 bases). The germline V gene encodes CDR1 SGHRS and CDR2 YFSETQ. The V and J ends lost 0 bases and 5 bases respectively, with 14 bases between them. CDR3 length: 15 amino acids. For the CDR3, the DNA is TGCGCCAGCAGCTTGGCCCCGGGGGGCGCGGAGACCCAGTACTTC. It translates to CASSLAPGGAETQYF.

CDR3: CASSPPGMNTEAFF. The DNA for the CDR3 is TGTGCCAGCAGCCCTCCAGGGATGAACACTGAAGCTTTCTTT. This chain joins TRBV7-9 and TRBJ1-1, with D possibly matching TRBD1 (5 bases). CDR3 length: 14 residues. Trimming took 5 bases from V and 0 from J, leaving 10 bases between them. In germline, CDR1 is SEHNR, CDR2 FQNEAQ (reference sequence).

The chain carries TRBV6-2 or TRBV6-3 and TRBJ1-5; perhaps TRBD1 as D (5 bases). V lost 4 bases, J lost 4 bases, and 17 bases lay in between. Germline V gives CDR1 MNHEY, CDR2 SVGEGT. The CDR3 length is 16 residues. CDR3 DNA sequence: TGTGCCAGCAGTTCCCACCCCGACAGACCTAATCAGCCCCAGCATTTT. Translation: CASSSHPDRPNQPQHF.

This clone was seen a few times. The rearrangement joins TRBV29-1 to TRBJ1-2; 9 bases agree with TRBD1. Germline V CDR1 and CDR2: SQVTM, ANQGSEA. The trim removed 7 bases at V and 8 bases at J, leaving 5 bases unmatched. The CDR3 loop spans 11 amino acids. DNA of the CDR3: TGCAGCGGGGACAGGGTTGGAGGCTACACCTTC. Translation gives CSGDRVGGYTF.

This clone has a single count. This chain connects TRBV19 to TRBJ2-7; 8 bases map to TRBD1. Losses at the gene ends were 6 bases for V and 3 bases for J; bases not matched to a gene: 4. In germline, CDR1 is LNHDA, CDR2 SQIVND (reference sequence). This CDR3 comprises 13 residues. The CDR3 sequence: CASSQDRDYEQYF. CDR3 coding DNA: TGTGCCAGTAGCCAGGACAGGGACTACGAGCAGTACTTC.

The chain couples TRBV11-2 to TRBJ1-5, with D possibly TRBD1 on 6 matching bases. Trimming shortened V by 1 base and J by 4 bases, and 17 bases separated the two germline ends. Per the germline V gene, CDR1 is SGHAT and CDR2 is FQNNGV. The CDR3 has 17 residues. As DNA, the CDR3 is TGTGCCAGCAGCTTAGCCCTAGGGGGACGGACTAATCAGCCCCAGCATTTT. It encodes CASSLALGGRTNQPQHF.

There are a few counts of this clone. The chain recombines TRBV7-9 with TRBJ2-2; D not resolved. The CDR3 loop spans 13 amino acids. Trimming left V 5 bases short and J 7 bases short, with 11 bases between. Germline V gives CDR1 SEHNR, CDR2 FQNEAQ (reference sequence). The CDR3 is CASSPMSDGELFF. The CDR3 nucleotides are TGTGCCAGCAGCCCTATGAGTGACGGGGAGCTGTTTTTT.